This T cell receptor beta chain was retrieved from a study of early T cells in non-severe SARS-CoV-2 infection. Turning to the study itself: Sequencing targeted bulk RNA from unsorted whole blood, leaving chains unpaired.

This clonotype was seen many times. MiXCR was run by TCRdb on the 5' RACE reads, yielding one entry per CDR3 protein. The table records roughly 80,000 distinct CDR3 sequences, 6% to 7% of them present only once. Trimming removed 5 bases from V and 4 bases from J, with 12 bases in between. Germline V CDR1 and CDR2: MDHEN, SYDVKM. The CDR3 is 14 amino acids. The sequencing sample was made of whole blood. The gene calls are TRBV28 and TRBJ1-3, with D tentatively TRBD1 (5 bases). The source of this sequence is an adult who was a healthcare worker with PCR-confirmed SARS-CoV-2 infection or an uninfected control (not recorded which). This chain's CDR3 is CASSPGRSGNTIYF. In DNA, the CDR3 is TGTGCCAGCAGTCCAGGGAGATCAGGAAACACCATATATTTT.